In this sample, the clone carrying this TCR beta chain turned up once. The sample belongs to a study of blood T cell repertoires in COVID-19. Germline CDR1 is MDHEN and CDR2 is SYDVKM. The V gene lost 3 bases and the J gene lost 4 bases, with 18 bases spanning the gap. This CDR3 has 16 amino acids. Using immunoSEQ multiplex PCR, the repertoire was profiled, and TCRdb retains in-frame clones only, with some absent. In the table there are 250,000 to 350,000 clones, 80% to 90% of which are singletons. The sequencing input was PBMCs or T cells enriched from blood (not recorded which). The TCR comes from a woman under 30 who had recovered from COVID-19. The chain links TRBV28 to TRBJ1-2, with D possibly being TRBD1 (6 bases). This CDR3 reads CASSFPSKGVGYGYTF. CDR3 nucleotides: TGTGCCAGCAGTTTCCCTTCGAAGGGGGTCGGCTATGGCTACACCTTC.